The rows below give T cell receptor beta chains drawn from one sample of a study of blood T cell repertoires in COVID-19. Clones were read by immunoSEQ multiplex PCR, and TCRdb kept only the in-frame ones, dropping some. The table lists nearly 350,000 clones, about 93% of them singletons. The specimen sequenced was peripheral blood. These receptors all stem from a young woman who had recovered from COVID-19. Both conserved end residues are part of each CDR3. Fields, in order: clone size, J gene, V gene, D gene, CDR3 DNA, CDR3 protein. The D gene is left open where the match is weak. Rows give clone size only sometimes, using once, few, many, or a class for an expanded clone.

clone_size: few
j_call: TRBJ2-1
v_call: TRBV6-6
d_call: -
cdr3_nt: TGTGCCAGCAGTTACCCAGAATTAGAGCAGTTCTTC
cdr3_aa: CASSYPELEQFF

clone_size: -
j_call: TRBJ2-2
v_call: TRBV6-4
d_call: TRBD1
cdr3_nt: TGTGCCAGCAGTGACTCCACAGGGGGCGAGGGGACCGGGGAGCTGTTTTTT
cdr3_aa: CASSDSTGGEGTGELFF

clone_size: -
j_call: TRBJ2-5
v_call: TRBV6-5
d_call: -
cdr3_nt: TGTGCCAGCAGTTCCCGTCGGGAGTTCCAAGAGACCCAGTACTTC
cdr3_aa: CASSSRREFQETQYF

clone_size: -
j_call: TRBJ1-5
v_call: TRBV6-6
d_call: TRBD1
cdr3_nt: TGTGCCAGCAGTCCACTCGGGACAGTAAATCAGCCCCAGCATTTT
cdr3_aa: CASSPLGTVNQPQHF

clone_size: -
j_call: TRBJ1-4
v_call: TRBV6-5
d_call: TRBD1
cdr3_nt: TGTGCCAGCAGTTACTCGACAGGGGCAGGGGAAAAACTGTTTTTT
cdr3_aa: CASSYSTGAGEKLFF

clone_size: few
j_call: TRBJ1-1
v_call: TRBV6-5
d_call: -
cdr3_nt: TGTGCCAGCAGTAACAGGCCTGCTGAAGCTTTCTTT
cdr3_aa: CASSNRPAEAFF

clone_size: -
j_call: TRBJ2-1
v_call: TRBV11-3
d_call: TRBD2
cdr3_nt: TGTGCCAGCAGCTTTCTAGCGGGAGGGCCGGGTATAGATGAGCAGTTCTTC
cdr3_aa: CASSFLAGGPGIDEQFF

clone_size: -
j_call: TRBJ2-3
v_call: TRBV20-1
d_call: -
cdr3_nt: TGCAGTGCTAGACTGGGCGATACGCAGTATTTT
cdr3_aa: CSARLGDTQYF

clone_size: -
j_call: TRBJ2-2
v_call: TRBV4-1
d_call: -
cdr3_nt: TGCGCCAGCAGCCAACCGGCTCGGGGCGGGGAGCTGTTTTTT
cdr3_aa: CASSQPARGGELFF

clone_size: -
j_call: TRBJ1-6
v_call: TRBV4-3
d_call: -
cdr3_nt: TGCGCCAGCAGCCAAGTTCCAGGGATGAATTCACCCCTCCACTTT
cdr3_aa: CASSQVPGMNSPLHF

clone_size: -
j_call: TRBJ1-6
v_call: TRBV5-6
d_call: TRBD1
cdr3_nt: TGTGCCAGCAGCGGAAGATTGGACAGGGGATGGGATAATTCACCCCTCCACTTT
cdr3_aa: CASSGRLDRGWDNSPLHF

clone_size: once
j_call: TRBJ2-1
v_call: TRBV7-7
d_call: -
cdr3_nt: TGTGCCAGCAGCTTAAATCCGGGTAACAATGAGCAGTTCTTC
cdr3_aa: CASSLNPGNNEQFF

clone_size: -
j_call: TRBJ1-2
v_call: TRBV19
d_call: -
cdr3_nt: TGTGCCAGTACCGGACAGAGACCTAACTATGGCTACACCTTC
cdr3_aa: CASTGQRPNYGYTF

clone_size: -
j_call: TRBJ2-4
v_call: TRBV7-9
d_call: -
cdr3_nt: TGTGCCAGCGCCTCCCTCAGGGGAGCCAAAAACATTCAGTACTTC
cdr3_aa: CASASLRGAKNIQYF

clone_size: -
j_call: TRBJ2-1
v_call: TRBV7-2
d_call: TRBD1
cdr3_nt: TGTGCCAGCAGCTTTGGGCCGGGACAGGGATTAAATGAGCAGTTCTTC
cdr3_aa: CASSFGPGQGLNEQFF